This entry concerns a single T cell receptor beta chain. Its matching antigen is unknown. The V gene's germline CDR1 is LGHNA and CDR2 YSLEER. The germline V and J ends were trimmed by 4 bases and 6 bases, with 9 bases remaining between them. This CDR3 region has 13 residues. The sample originates from a study of yellow fever vaccine responses in identical twins. General study results and limits: Reportedly, the response of twins' T cells to the vaccine seemed partly convergent, partly personalized.

Using its own MiXCR run on the RT-PCR reads, TCRdb lists one record per CDR3 protein. This table holds about 6,900 distinct CDR3 sequences, roughly 84% found once. The chain joins TRBV4-3 to TRBJ2-2; no reliable D call. Material: T cells from blood (PBMCs), unsorted or a sorted subset (not recorded which), obtained before or after yellow fever vaccination (not recorded which). The receptor's source is a woman between 18 and 29 years old who received the yellow fever vaccine. The CDR3 region is CASSPRFPGELFF. The CDR3 DNA reads as TGCGCCAGCAGCCCCCGGTTCCCCGGGGAGCTGTTTTTT.